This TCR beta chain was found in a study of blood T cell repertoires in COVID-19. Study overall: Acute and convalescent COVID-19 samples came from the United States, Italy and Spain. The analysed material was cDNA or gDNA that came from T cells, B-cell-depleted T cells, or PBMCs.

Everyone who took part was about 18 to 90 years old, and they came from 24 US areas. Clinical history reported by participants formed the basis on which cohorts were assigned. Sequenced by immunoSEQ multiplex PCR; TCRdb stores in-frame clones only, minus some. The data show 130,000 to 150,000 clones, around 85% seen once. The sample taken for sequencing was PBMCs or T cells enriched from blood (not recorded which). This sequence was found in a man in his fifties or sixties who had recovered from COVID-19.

The CDR3 DNA reads as TGTGCCAGTAGTATCAGGGGTAGCTCCTACGAGCAGTACTTC. It translates to CASSIRGSSYEQYF. The chain links TRBV19 to TRBJ2-7, with D maybe TRBD1 (6 bases). This CDR3 is 14 amino acids long. Germline values: CDR1 LNHDA, CDR2 SQIVND (reference sequence). V gave up 3 bases and J gave up 0 bases, with 9 bases separating them.